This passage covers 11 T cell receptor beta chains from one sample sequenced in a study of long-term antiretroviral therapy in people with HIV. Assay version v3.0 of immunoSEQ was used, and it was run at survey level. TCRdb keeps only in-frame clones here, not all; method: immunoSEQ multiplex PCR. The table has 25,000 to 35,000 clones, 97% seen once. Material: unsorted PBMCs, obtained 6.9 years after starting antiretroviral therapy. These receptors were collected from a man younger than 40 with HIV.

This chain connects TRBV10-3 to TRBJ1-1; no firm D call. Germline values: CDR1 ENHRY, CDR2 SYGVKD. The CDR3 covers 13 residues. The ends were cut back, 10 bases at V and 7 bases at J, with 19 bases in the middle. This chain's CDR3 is CATWTPATIEAFF. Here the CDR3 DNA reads TGTGCCACCTGGACCCCAGCGACCATTGAAGCTTTCTTT.

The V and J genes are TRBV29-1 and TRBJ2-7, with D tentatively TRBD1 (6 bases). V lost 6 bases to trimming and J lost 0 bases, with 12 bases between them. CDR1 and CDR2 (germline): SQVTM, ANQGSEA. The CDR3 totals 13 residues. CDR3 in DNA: TGCAGCGTCCCGGCGACAGGCTCCTACGAGCAGTACTTC. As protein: CSVPATGSYEQYF.

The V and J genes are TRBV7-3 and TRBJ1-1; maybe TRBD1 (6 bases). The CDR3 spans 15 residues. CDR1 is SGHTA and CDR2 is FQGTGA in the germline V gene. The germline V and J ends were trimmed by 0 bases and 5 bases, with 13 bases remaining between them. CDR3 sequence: CASSLTGGQVTEAFF. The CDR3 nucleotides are TGTGCCAGCAGCTTAACGGGGGGGCAGGTTACTGAAGCTTTCTTT.

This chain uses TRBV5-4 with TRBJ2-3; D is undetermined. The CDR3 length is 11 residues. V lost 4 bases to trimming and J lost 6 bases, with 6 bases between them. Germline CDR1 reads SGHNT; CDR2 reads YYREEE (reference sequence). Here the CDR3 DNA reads TGTGCCAGCAGCAGTGGGGATACGCAGTATTTT. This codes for CASSSGDTQYF.

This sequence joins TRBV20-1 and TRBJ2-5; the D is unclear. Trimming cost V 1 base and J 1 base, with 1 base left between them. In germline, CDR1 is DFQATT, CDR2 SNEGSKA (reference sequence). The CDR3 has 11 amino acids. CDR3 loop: CSARVQETQYF. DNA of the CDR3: TGCAGTGCTAGAGTCCAAGAGACCCAGTACTTC.

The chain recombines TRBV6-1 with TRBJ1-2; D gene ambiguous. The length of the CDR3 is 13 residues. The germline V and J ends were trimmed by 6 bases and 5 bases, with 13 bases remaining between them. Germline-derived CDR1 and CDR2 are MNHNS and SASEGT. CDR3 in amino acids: CASRGPWGYGYTF. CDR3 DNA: TGTGCCAGCAGGGGCCCTTGGGGTTATGGCTACACCTTC.

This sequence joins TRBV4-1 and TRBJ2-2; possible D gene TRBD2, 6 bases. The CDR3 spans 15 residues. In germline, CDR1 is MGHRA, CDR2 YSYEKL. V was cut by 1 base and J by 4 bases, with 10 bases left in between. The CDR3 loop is CASSQGLGGTGELFF. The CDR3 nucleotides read TGCGCCAGCAGCCAAGGGTTGGGGGGCACCGGGGAGCTGTTTTTT.

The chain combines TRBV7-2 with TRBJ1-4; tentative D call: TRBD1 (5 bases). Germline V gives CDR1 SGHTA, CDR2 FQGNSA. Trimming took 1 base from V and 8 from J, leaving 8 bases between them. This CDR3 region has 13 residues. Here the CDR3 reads CASSLGGTEKLFF. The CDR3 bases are TGTGCCAGCAGCTTAGGGGGGACCGAAAAACTGTTTTTT.

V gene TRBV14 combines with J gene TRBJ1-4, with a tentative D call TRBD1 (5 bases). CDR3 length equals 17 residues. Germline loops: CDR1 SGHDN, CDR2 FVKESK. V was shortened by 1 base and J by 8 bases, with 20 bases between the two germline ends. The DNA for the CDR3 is TGTGCCAGCAGCCAAGTTTCGGCGGCAGGGAGGAGGGAAAAACTGTTTTTT. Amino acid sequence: CASSQVSAAGRREKLFF.

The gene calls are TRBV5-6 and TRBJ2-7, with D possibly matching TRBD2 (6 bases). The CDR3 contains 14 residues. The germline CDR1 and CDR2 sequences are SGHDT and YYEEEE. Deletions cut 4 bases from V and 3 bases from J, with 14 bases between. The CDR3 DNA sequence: TGTGCCAGCAGCCTGGGACTCAAAAGCTACGAGCAGTACTTC. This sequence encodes CASSLGLKSYEQYF.

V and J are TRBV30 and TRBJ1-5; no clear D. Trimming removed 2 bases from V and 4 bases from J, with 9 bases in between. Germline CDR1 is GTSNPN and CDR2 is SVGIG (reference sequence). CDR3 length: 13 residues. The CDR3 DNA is TGTGCCTGGAGTCCCCTACGGAATCAGCCCCAGCATTTT. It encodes CAWSPLRNQPQHF. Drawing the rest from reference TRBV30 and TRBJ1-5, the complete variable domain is SQTIHQWPATLVQPVGSPLSLECTVEGTSNPNLYWYRQAAGRGLQLLFYSVGIGQISSEVPQNLSASRPQDRQFILSSKKLLLSDSGFYLCAWSPLRNQPQHFGDGTRLSIL.